This record concerns one T cell receptor (beta chain) sequence. Its antigen is unknown. The source of the sample is a study of shared clonotypes between healthy human individuals. General observations from the study: The expectation was that sequencing depth would affect clonotype sharing among donors.

V lost 3 bases and J lost 4, with 15 bases in between. The CDR3 is 15 amino acids. Per the germline V gene, CDR1 is ENHRY and CDR2 is SYGVKD. For sorted subsets, approximately 180 ng DNA per replicate equaled around 30,000 T cell genomes. The table came from immunoSEQ multiplex PCR; TCRdb's copy has only in-frame clones and leaves some out. The repertoire consists of roughly 1,100,000 clones, with about 75% occurring once and the leading ten covering 1.4%. This rearrangement joins TRBV10-3 to TRBJ1-2; possible D gene TRBD1, 6 bases. This sequence originates from a man between 18 and 35 years old in good health. Sequencing used memory CD4+ T cells sorted from blood. Specified subset: CD45RA-negative fraction. The CDR3 DNA sequence: TGTGCCATCAGTGACGGGTCATCAGGGGTCTATGGCTACACCTTC. It encodes CAISDGSSGVYGYTF.